The entry below describes one T cell receptor (beta chain). This sample is drawn from a study of blood T cell repertoires in COVID-19. Study context: Acute and convalescent COVID-19 specimens originated in the United States, Italy and Spain. PBMCs, B-cell-depleted T cells, or T cells provided the cDNA or gDNA that made up the material.

Original methodology: Amplifying reference gene primers gave estimates of nucleated cell counts. Some clones are missing from TCRdb's copy, which holds only in-frame ones; the method was immunoSEQ multiplex PCR. From that table come the V and J calls and clone size; the DNA was used to work out D and trimming. The table has roughly 300,000 clones, 89% seen once. This CDR3 is built from 16 residues. Germline V gene data show CDR1 as SEHNR and CDR2 as FQNEAQ (reference sequence). Trimming removed 5 bases from V and 1 base from J; junction bases left unmatched: 4. The sequencing sample was made of peripheral blood. The source is a man in his late teens or twenties who had recovered from COVID-19. The chain combines TRBV7-9 with TRBJ2-5; 13 positions agree with TRBD2. CDR3 nucleotides: TGTGCCAGCAGCACCTGGACTAGCGGGAGCCAAGAGACCCAGTACTTC. Translating it yields CASSTWTSGSQETQYF.